One sample yielded the 13 T cell receptor beta chains listed below, sequenced in a study of early T cells in non-severe SARS-CoV-2 infection. TCRdb recomputed calls from the 5' RACE reads with MiXCR, one row per CDR3 protein. The table lists tens of thousands of distinct CDR3 sequences, 13% of them singletons. Specimen: whole blood. All receptors derive from an adult who was a healthcare worker with PCR-confirmed SARS-CoV-2 infection or an uninfected control (not recorded which).

This clonotype was seen ten or more times. This rearrangement joins TRBV6-2 or TRBV6-3 to TRBJ2-1; D is unclear. Trimming removed 2 bases from V and 10 bases from J, with 9 bases in between. CDR3 length equals 12 residues. Germline loops: CDR1 MNHEY, CDR2 SVGEGT. This CDR3 reads CASSYPLPEQFF. The DNA for the CDR3 is TGTGCCAGCAGTTACCCCCTCCCCGAGCAGTTCTTC.

This clonotype was observed at least ten times. The rearrangement joins TRBV20-1 to TRBJ2-3, with 12 bases lining up with TRBD2. J gave up 7 bases and V 3 bases, and 5 bases lay outside the gene matches. Per the germline V gene, CDR1 is DFQATT and CDR2 is SNEGSKA (reference sequence). The CDR3 spans 14 residues. This CDR3 is CSASRTSGVNTQYF. Written as DNA, the CDR3 is TGCAGTGCTAGTAGGACTAGCGGGGTGAATACGCAGTATTTT.

This clonotype was counted ten times or more. This chain joins TRBV27 and TRBJ1-3, with 10 bases lining up with TRBD1. CDR1 and CDR2 from the germline V gene are MNHEY and SMNVEV (reference sequence). Trimming cost V 3 bases and J 5 bases; bases outside gene matches: 4. This CDR3 region has 15 residues. CDR3 DNA: TGTGCCAGCAGTTTCAGACAGGGGGCTAGAAACACCATATATTTT. Its translation is CASSFRQGARNTIYF.

This clonotype has more than one count but fewer than ten. The rearrangement uses TRBV6-1 and TRBJ1-5; D is ambiguous. The V end lost 1 base, the J end lost 4 bases, and 11 bases lay between the germline ends. The CDR3 runs to 15 residues. Germline V lookup: CDR1 MNHNS, CDR2 SASEGT. The CDR3 spells CASSEGIQPNQPQHF. Written as DNA, the CDR3 is TGTGCCAGCAGTGAAGGTATACAACCGAATCAGCCCCAGCATTTT.

This clonotype was seen more than once but under ten times. The CDR3 DNA reads TGTGCCATCGGATACCACCCGGGAGCCGGCTACGAGCAGTACTTC. Its translation: CAIGYHPGAGYEQYF. V usage is TRBV10-3 and J usage is TRBJ2-7, with a possible D match to TRBD2 (6 bases). V lost 8 bases to trimming and J lost 3 bases, with 20 bases between them. The germline V gene encodes CDR1 ENHRY and CDR2 SYGVKD. The CDR3 covers 15 residues.

This clonotype appeared many times. CDR3 nucleotides: TGTGCCAGCAGTTTAGATCGGCTAGCGCATAACACCGGGGAGCTGTTTTTT. Residues: CASSLDRLAHNTGELFF. The genes are TRBV12-3 or TRBV12-4 and TRBJ2-2, with TRBD2 as a possible D gene (6 bases). The V and J ends lost 1 base and 2 bases respectively, with 14 bases between them. CDR3 size: 17 residues.

This clonotype has a handful of counts. The V call is TRBV11-1, the J call TRBJ2-3; D is unresolved. This CDR3 contains 13 residues. Germline CDR1 SGHAT, CDR2 FQDESV (reference sequence). The ends were cut back, 5 bases at V and 5 bases at J, with 11 bases in the middle. CDR3 amino acids: CASSVNFGDTQYF. In DNA, the CDR3 is TGTGCCAGCAGCGTAAACTTTGGAGATACGCAGTATTTT.

CDR3 region: CASSLSQQAQQYF. Written as DNA, the CDR3 is TGTGCCAGCAGCTTAAGTCAACAGGCCCAGCAGTACTTC. V and J are TRBV11-1 and TRBJ2-7; perhaps TRBD1 as D (5 bases). The germline V and J ends were trimmed by 2 bases and 8 bases, with 13 bases remaining between them. This CDR3 spans 13 amino acids. Per the germline V gene, CDR1 is SGHAT and CDR2 is FQDESV (reference sequence).

This clonotype was observed at least ten times. This chain links TRBV18 with TRBJ1-1, with a tentative D call TRBD1 (5 bases). This CDR3 comprises 18 residues. The ends were cut back, 1 base at V and 1 base at J, with 19 bases in the middle. Germline loops: CDR1 KGHSH, CDR2 LQKENI. The CDR3 protein is CASSPLPIDSYKNTEAFF. CDR3 DNA sequence: TGTGCCAGCTCACCACTCCCCATTGACAGCTACAAGAACACTGAAGCTTTCTTT.

This clonotype was found many times. V gene TRBV7-9 combines with J gene TRBJ2-7, with a possible D match to TRBD2 (5 bases). This CDR3 is 16 amino acids long. Germline CDR1 is SEHNR and CDR2 is FQNEAQ (reference sequence). The V gene lost 5 bases and the J gene lost 3 bases, with 20 bases spanning the gap. The CDR3 spells CASSPPSVKRDYEQYF. The CDR3 nucleotides read TGTGCCAGCAGCCCCCCCTCGGTGAAGAGGGACTACGAGCAGTACTTC.

This chain links TRBV28 with TRBJ1-1; D gene unclear. Trimming removed 7 bases at V and 1 base at J, with 10 bases between. Per the germline V gene, CDR1 is MDHEN and CDR2 is SYDVKM. The CDR3 extends over 13 amino acids. The chain's CDR3 is CASIVGKNTEAFF. In DNA, the CDR3 is TGTGCCAGCATTGTCGGCAAGAACACTGAAGCTTTCTTT.

This clonotype was picked up one time. A much larger clone is a single base away; this may be a read error. The CDR3 nucleotides read TGTGCCAGCAGCTTCAGCCCGGGACAGATTATCACAGATACGCAGTATTTT. This codes for CASSFSPGQIITDTQYF. This chain links TRBV7-8 with TRBJ2-3; 7 bases are shared with TRBD1. CDR1 and CDR2 from the germline V gene are SGHVS and FQNEAQ. The V and J ends lost 3 bases and 2 bases, in that order; junction bases with no gene match: 11. The CDR3 runs 17 residues.

This clonotype occurred a few times. The chain joins TRBV24-1 to TRBJ1-2; possibly TRBD1 for D (6 bases). V was pared by 5 bases and J by 7 bases, with 25 bases between. From germline, CDR1 is KGHDR and CDR2 SFDVKD. The CDR3 spans 17 residues. CDR3: CATSASGGPLATAGYTF. The CDR3 DNA reads as TGTGCCACCAGTGCCTCCGGGGGGCCCCTAGCGACCGCTGGCTACACCTTC.